The present T cell receptor (beta chain) was sequenced within a study of OX40 agonist ivuxolimab in advanced cancers. In its sample, this clone is medium-sized. Its specificity is unknown. The study, taken as a whole, reports: The authors did not determine the antigen specificity of the expanded peripheral T cells. At 0.1 to 3.0 mg/kg and by week 6, CD4+ and CD8+ T cells in the blood had expanded clonally.

The repertoire was sequenced with immunoSEQ multiplex PCR; TCRdb's copy has only in-frame clones and lacks some. The data show approximately 60,000 clones, with about 90% seen just once and approximately 5.2% held by the top ten. The CDR3 consists of 11 residues. The V and J ends lost 6 bases and 7 bases respectively, with 10 bases between them. The germline V gene has CDR1 MNHEY and CDR2 SMNVEV (reference sequence). The TCR was taken from an adult with an advanced solid tumor such as melanoma, head and neck, liver or kidney cancer. The genes are TRBV27 and TRBJ2-7; a possible D gene is TRBD2 (5 bases). The sequenced sample was CD4+ or CD8+ T cells sorted from blood, obtained in a trial of the OX40 agonist ivuxolimab. DNA of the CDR3: TGTGCCAGCAGCTCGGGGTGGGAGCAGTACTTC. It codes for CASSSGWEQYF.